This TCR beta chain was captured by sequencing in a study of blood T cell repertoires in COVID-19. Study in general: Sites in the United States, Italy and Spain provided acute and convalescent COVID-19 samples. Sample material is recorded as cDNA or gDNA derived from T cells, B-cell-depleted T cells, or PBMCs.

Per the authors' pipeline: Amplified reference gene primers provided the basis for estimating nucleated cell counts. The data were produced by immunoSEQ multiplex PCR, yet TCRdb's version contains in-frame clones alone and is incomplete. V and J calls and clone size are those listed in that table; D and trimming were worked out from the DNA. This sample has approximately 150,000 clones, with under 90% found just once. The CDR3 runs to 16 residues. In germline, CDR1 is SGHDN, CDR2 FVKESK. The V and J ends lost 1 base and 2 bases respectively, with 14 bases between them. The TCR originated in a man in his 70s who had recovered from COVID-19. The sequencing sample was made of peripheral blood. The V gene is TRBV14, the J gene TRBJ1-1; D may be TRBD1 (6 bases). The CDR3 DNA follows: TGTGCCAGCAGCCAAGTTTGGTCACAGGGAAACACTGAAGCTTTCTTT. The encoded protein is CASSQVWSQGNTEAFF. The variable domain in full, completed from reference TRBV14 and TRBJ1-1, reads EAGVTQFPSHSVIEKGQTVTLRCDPISGHDNLYWYRRVMGKEIKFLLHFVKESKQDESGMPNNRFLAERTGGTYSTLKVQPAELEDSGVYFCASSQVWSQGNTEAFFGQGTRLTVV.